Presented here are 28 T cell receptor beta chains from one specimen sequenced in a study of memory CD4+ T cells and cytomegalovirus serostatus. Single viable CD3+CD4+CD8-CD45RO+ cells were sorted as the memory CD4+ T cells. The repertoire was sequenced with immunoSEQ multiplex PCR; TCRdb's copy has only in-frame clones and lacks some. The sample lists some 95,000 clones; about four fifths were seen once. Sequencing was carried out using memory CD4+ T cells from blood. These receptor sequences come from an adult in good health and CMV-seropositive.

The rearrangement links TRBV6-1 to TRBJ1-2, with TRBD1 as a possible D gene (5 bases). V was shortened by 2 bases and J by 4 bases, with 20 bases between the two germline ends. The germline V gene has CDR1 MNHNS and CDR2 SASEGT. The CDR3 runs 17 residues. The CDR3 DNA reads TGTGCCAGCAGTGAAAGGGAGGGGAGCCACCGTGGCTATGGCTACACCTTC. As protein: CASSEREGSHRGYGYTF.

A few counts support this clone. This chain connects TRBV2 to TRBJ2-7; D not certain. This CDR3 spans 15 amino acids. The V end was cut by 6 bases, the J end by 3 bases, with 18 bases between. Germline lookup yields CDR1 SNHLY and CDR2 FYNNEI. The CDR3 DNA is TGTGCCAGCAGAGACGGCGGTGGGTCACTCTACGAGCAGTACTTC. This translates into CASRDGGGSLYEQYF.

A single count supports this clone. The J gene is TRBJ1-4, the V gene TRBV30; D gene ambiguous. The CDR3 runs to 12 residues. The germline gives CDR1 GTSNPN, CDR2 SVGIG (reference sequence). The germline V and J ends were trimmed by 3 bases and 10 bases, with 12 bases remaining between them. DNA for the CDR3: TGTGCCTGGAGCCCCCCCCGGGGAAAACTGTTTTTT. Protein product: CAWSPPRGKLFF.

The chain employs TRBV7-8 and TRBJ2-7; possibly TRBD2 for D (6 bases). V lost 5 bases and J lost 2, with 16 bases in between. The CDR3 loop spans 15 amino acids. The germline V gene has CDR1 SGHVS and CDR2 FQNEAQ. The CDR3, as DNA: TGTGCCAGCAGCACACCGGGACGGACTACCTACGAGCAGTACTTC. Its protein product is CASSTPGRTTYEQYF.

This clone was picked up one time. V usage is TRBV9 and J usage is TRBJ2-1, with D tentatively TRBD2 (6 bases). The CDR3 loop spans 16 amino acids. V was trimmed by 4 bases and J by 6 bases, leaving 20 bases between them. Germline lookup yields CDR1 SGDLS and CDR2 YYNGEE. CDR3 nucleotide sequence: TGTGCCAGCAGCTCCGGCGGGGACCTGGCGGGCAATGAGCAGTTCTTC. Translation gives CASSSGGDLAGNEQFF.

The chain uses TRBV13 and TRBJ2-3; the D is unclear. Trimming removed 0 bases at V and 3 bases at J, with 10 bases between. CDR3 length: 15 residues. The germline V gene has CDR1 PRHDT and CDR2 FYEKMQ (reference sequence). The DNA for the CDR3 is TGTGCCAGCAGCTTAGGGGGAAAAGAGACAGATACGCAGTATTTT. Translation gives CASSLGGKETDTQYF.

CDR3 nucleotides: TGTGCCAGTAGCCCCGGACGGGGGAATGAAAAACTGTTTTTT. This gives the protein CASSPGRGNEKLFF. The J gene is TRBJ1-4, the V gene TRBV19; D is possibly TRBD1 (5 bases). Germline lookup yields CDR1 LNHDA and CDR2 SQIVND (reference sequence). Trimming took 6 bases from V and 5 from J, leaving 13 bases between them. This CDR3 contains 14 residues.

This chain uses TRBV5-1 with TRBJ1-3; no definite D call. The V end lost 0 bases, the J end lost 0 bases, and 4 bases lay between the germline ends. CDR3 size: 14 residues. CDR1 is SGHRS, CDR2 YFSETQ, per germline. CDR3 protein: CASSLEGSGNTIYF. CDR3 nucleotide sequence: TGCGCCAGCAGCTTGGAGGGCTCTGGAAACACCATATATTTT.

The rearrangement links TRBV2 to TRBJ2-5; D tentatively fits TRBD1 or TRBD2 (5 bases each). The CDR3 length is 15 residues. Trimming removed 3 bases at V and 5 bases at J, with 16 bases between. Looked up from germline, CDR1 is SNHLY and CDR2 is FYNNEI. The CDR3 nucleotides are TGTGCCAGCAGTGATAGGGCAGGGCGAGGGGAGACCCAGTACTTC. This codes for CASSDRAGRGETQYF.

The genes are TRBV4-2 and TRBJ2-5; D gene ambiguous. V shed 2 bases and J shed 2 bases, with 6 bases lying between them. This CDR3 comprises 13 residues. The V gene's germline CDR1 is LGHNA and CDR2 YNFKEQ. CDR3 bases: TGTGCCAGCAGCCAAAGACTGCAAGAGACCCAGTACTTC. This sequence encodes CASSQRLQETQYF.

The chain carries TRBV10-3 and TRBJ2-1; TRBD1 matches at 11 bases. CDR1 is ENHRY and CDR2 is SYGVKD in the germline V gene. This CDR3 has 14 residues. Trimming cost V 8 bases and J 9 bases; bases outside gene matches: 9. The CDR3 DNA reads TGTGCCATCTCCGGACAGGGGGCCCAGGGTGAGCAGTTCTTC. It is translated as CAISGQGAQGEQFF.

This chain links TRBV30 with TRBJ2-6; a possible D gene is TRBD1 (5 bases). In germline, CDR1 is GTSNPN, CDR2 SVGIG (reference sequence). V was trimmed by 1 base and J by 0 bases, leaving 7 bases between them. The CDR3 runs 15 residues. Written as DNA, the CDR3 is TGTGCCTGGAGTGGACAGACCTCTGGGGCCAACGTCCTGACTTTC. It is translated as CAWSGQTSGANVLTF.

The V and J genes are TRBV4-1 and TRBJ2-2; 9 nucleotides line up with TRBD2. Looked up from germline, CDR1 is MGHRA and CDR2 is YSYEKL. The CDR3 has 20 amino acids. The J segment lost 2 bases and the V segment lost 0 bases, leaving 13 bases of the junction unmatched. For the CDR3, the DNA is TGCGCCAGCAGCCAAGACGGCAACTACAAGACTAGCGGAAACACCGGGGAGCTGTTTTTT. This translates into CASSQDGNYKTSGNTGELFF.

CDR3 DNA: TGCGCCAGCAGCTTGGCCGTAGGGAGTTTGGACCAAGAGACCCAGTACTTC. As protein: CASSLAVGSLDQETQYF. The rearrangement uses TRBV5-1 and TRBJ2-5, with TRBD2 as a possible D gene (5 bases). The V gene's germline CDR1 is SGHRS and CDR2 YFSETQ. Between the trimmed V and J ends, which lost 0 bases and 0 bases, there was a span of 15 bases. The length of the CDR3 is 17 residues. Complete variable domain (other parts from reference TRBV5-1 and TRBJ2-5): KAGVTQTPRYLIKTRGQQVTLSCSPISGHRSVSWYQQTPGQGLQFLFEYFSETQRNKGNFPGRFSGRQFSNSRSEMNVSTLELGDSALYLCASSLAVGSLDQETQYFGPGTRLLVL.

The chain carries TRBV28 and TRBJ1-2, with a tentative D call TRBD1 (5 bases). CDR3 size: 14 residues. Trimming removed 4 bases at V and 4 bases at J, with 13 bases between. Germline CDR1 MDHEN, CDR2 SYDVKM. CDR3 in DNA: TGTGCCAGCAGTTCACCGACAGACGCCTATGGCTACACCTTC. Translation gives CASSSPTDAYGYTF.

This rearrangement joins TRBV27 to TRBJ2-7; no firm D call. Germline CDR1 MNHEY, CDR2 SMNVEV (reference sequence). Trimming took 3 bases from V and 2 from J, leaving 17 bases between them. The length of the CDR3 is 16 residues. DNA of the CDR3: TGTGCCAGCAGTTTGGGCCTAGGCGGTCTCACCTACGAGCAGTACTTC. Protein product: CASSLGLGGLTYEQYF.

The chain couples TRBV2 to TRBJ1-2; 10 nucleotides align to TRBD1. V gave up 5 bases and J gave up 12 bases; unmatched junction bases: 12. Germline CDR1 SNHLY, CDR2 FYNNEI. This CDR3 is 14 amino acids long. The CDR3 bases are TGTGCCAGCAGTTATACCGGGACAGGGGAACGGGACACCTTC. The encoded protein is CASSYTGTGERDTF.

The rearrangement joins TRBV5-1 to TRBJ1-4; maybe TRBD1 (6 bases). With 2 bases removed from V and 8 bases from J, the gap between germline ends came to 10 bases. CDR1 and CDR2 (germline): SGHRS, YFSETQ. The CDR3 spans 13 residues. Here the CDR3 reads CASSFGGREKLFF. The CDR3, as DNA: TGCGCCAGCAGCTTCGGGGGGCGGGAAAAACTGTTTTTT.

V usage is TRBV7-9 and J usage is TRBJ1-2; D is perhaps TRBD1 (5 bases). The V gene lost 2 bases and the J gene lost 1 base, with 11 bases spanning the gap. Germline V gene data show CDR1 as SEHNR and CDR2 as FQNEAQ (reference sequence). The CDR3 totals 15 residues. The CDR3 coding sequence is TGTGCCAGCAGCTTAAGAGGGGAGGATAACTATGGCTACACCTTC. This codes for CASSLRGEDNYGYTF.

The chain employs TRBV5-4 and TRBJ2-7; 7 bases are shared with TRBD1. CDR1 is SGHNT, CDR2 YYREEE, per germline (reference sequence). Trimming cost V 4 bases and J 0 bases; bases outside gene matches: 7. This CDR3 has 15 amino acids. The CDR3 DNA follows: TGTGCCAGCAGCCAAATACAGGGGTCCTCCTACGAGCAGTACTTC. This gives the protein CASSQIQGSSYEQYF.

The sample holds a few counts of this clone. The V gene is TRBV5-1, the J gene TRBJ2-2; 8 nucleotides match TRBD2. This CDR3 comprises 13 residues. The J segment lost 13 bases and the V segment lost 0 bases, leaving 5 bases of the junction unmatched. Per germline, CDR1 SGHRS and CDR2 YFSETQ. The CDR3 reads CASSLETREVLFF. CDR3 DNA: TGCGCCAGCAGCTTGGAGACGCGGGAGGTGCTGTTTTTT.

The J gene is TRBJ1-2, the V gene TRBV7-2; D perhaps matches TRBD1 (5 bases). Germline assignment: CDR1 SGHTA and CDR2 FQGNSA. This CDR3 is built from 13 residues. V lost 2 bases and J 8 bases, leaving 12 bases between the germline ends. The CDR3 nucleotides are TGTGCCAGCAGCTTATGGGGCGGCGGGGGCTACACCTTC. Protein product: CASSLWGGGGYTF.

Only a few counts were recorded for this clone. The sample carries other DNA sequences with the same CDR3. The chain joins TRBV6-1 to TRBJ2-3; D might be TRBD2 (6 bases). This CDR3 comprises 14 residues. The V and J ends lost 4 bases and 0 bases respectively, with 8 bases between them. The germline V gene has CDR1 MNHNS and CDR2 SASEGT. The CDR3 sequence is CASSGGTSTDTQYF. The CDR3 DNA reads as TGTGCCAGCAGTGGCGGGACCAGCACAGATACGCAGTATTTT.

This clone was seen just once. The chain has TRBV11-2 and TRBJ2-2; 8 positions agree with TRBD1. V gave up 5 bases and J gave up 5 bases; unmatched junction bases: 1. The germline V gene encodes CDR1 SGHAT and CDR2 FQNNGV. This CDR3 has 13 amino acids. In DNA, the CDR3 is TGTGCCAGCAGCCGACAGGGGACCGGGGAGCTGTTTTTT. Amino acids: CASSRQGTGELFF.

V usage is TRBV7-3 and J usage is TRBJ1-2; TRBD1 aligns across 9 bases. V trimming: 2 bases; J trimming: 3 bases; junction bases outside the gene matches: 13. The CDR3 sequence is 18 residues long. From germline, CDR1 is SGHTA and CDR2 FQGTGA. CDR3 residues: CASSLGVFRQGVYYGYTF. As DNA, the CDR3 is TGTGCCAGCAGCTTAGGAGTCTTTAGACAGGGGGTTTACTATGGCTACACCTTC.

The genes are TRBV5-4 and TRBJ2-5; possible D gene TRBD2, 5 bases. Trimming pared 4 bases from V and 1 base from J, leaving 14 bases between. Germline CDR1 reads SGHNT; CDR2 reads YYREEE (reference sequence). There are 15 residues in the CDR3. The CDR3 reads CASSPRTGGQETQYF. Here the CDR3 DNA reads TGTGCCAGCAGCCCCAGGACCGGAGGCCAAGAGACCCAGTACTTC.

DNA of the CDR3: TGCGCCAGCAGCTTGCAGCGGGAGGATAGTGAGCAGTTCTTC. Translation: CASSLQREDSEQFF. This chain connects TRBV5-1 to TRBJ2-1, with 9 bases aligning to TRBD2. There are 14 residues in the CDR3. Looked up from germline, CDR1 is SGHRS and CDR2 is YFSETQ. The J segment lost 9 bases and the V segment lost 1 base, leaving 5 bases of the junction unmatched.

A remark on this clone: Within the sample, other DNA sequences also encode this same CDR3. V usage is TRBV7-3 and J usage is TRBJ2-3; 7 nucleotides line up with TRBD1. Germline CDR1 reads SGHTA; CDR2 reads FQGTGA. V dropped 5 bases and J dropped 2; count of bases not matched to a gene: 4. The length of the CDR3 is 14 residues. The DNA for the CDR3 is TGTGCCAGCAGCCAGACAGGGTACACAGATACGCAGTATTTT. Its protein product is CASSQTGYTDTQYF.